The 18 T cell receptor beta chains below all came from one sample that was sequenced in a study of blood T cell repertoires in COVID-19. Libraries were prepared by immunoSEQ multiplex PCR; TCRdb keeps only in-frame clonotypes and omits some of them. The sample lists tens of thousands of clones, roughly 83% occurring once. Sequences were obtained from peripheral blood. All receptors derive from a human donor in a cohort sampled during active COVID-19.

V usage is TRBV9 and J usage is TRBJ2-3, with D possibly matching TRBD2 (6 bases). This CDR3 contains 19 residues. Germline V CDR1 and CDR2: SGDLS, YYNGEE. Trimming stripped 0 bases from V and 2 bases from J, with 22 bases between. The CDR3 DNA reads TGTGCCAGCAGCGTAGAGCCGGGGGTGGGTAGCGGTAACACAGATACGCAGTATTTT. It encodes CASSVEPGVGSGNTDTQYF.

This clone was observed a single time. The rearrangement links TRBV11-3 to TRBJ2-2; tentatively, D is TRBD2 (6 bases). CDR3 length equals 15 residues. V shed 6 bases and J shed 5 bases, with 16 bases lying between them. The germline CDR1 and CDR2 sequences are SGHNT and YENEEA. CDR3 loop: CASSQPRGKTGELFF. CDR3 sequence (DNA): TGTGCCAGCAGTCAACCCCGGGGGAAGACCGGGGAGCTGTTTTTT.

V gene TRBV4-2 combines with J gene TRBJ1-5; the D gene is possibly TRBD1 (6 bases). Between the trimmed V and J ends, which lost 3 bases and 4 bases, there was a span of 7 bases. CDR3 length equals 13 residues. Germline V gives CDR1 LGHNA, CDR2 YNFKEQ. CDR3 nucleotide sequence: TGTGCCAGCAGCCAGCAGGGGAATCAGCCCCAGCATTTT. Amino acid sequence: CASSQQGNQPQHF.

The chain links TRBV6-5 to TRBJ1-6; weak D call: TRBD1 (6 bases). This CDR3 region has 14 residues. The ends were cut back, 2 bases at V and 9 bases at J, with 11 bases in the middle. The germline V gene has CDR1 MNHEY and CDR2 SVGAGI. The CDR3 nucleotides are TGTGCCAGCAGTTACGAGGGGGTTTTTTCACCCCTCCACTTT. Protein sequence: CASSYEGVFSPLHF.

The chain joins TRBV28 to TRBJ1-1; D is undetermined. Deletions cut 6 bases from V and 4 bases from J, with 18 bases between. The CDR3 sequence is 15 residues long. Germline V gene sequence: CDR1 MDHEN, CDR2 SYDVKM. The CDR3 spells CASSLRSGWRTEAFF. In DNA form, the CDR3 reads TGTGCCAGCAGCCTAAGGTCAGGCTGGCGCACTGAAGCTTTCTTT.

The chain joins TRBV19 to TRBJ1-1; tentatively, D is TRBD1 (6 bases). The V end lost 5 bases, the J end lost 1 base, and 11 bases lay between the germline ends. Germline values: CDR1 LNHDA, CDR2 SQIVND (reference sequence). The CDR3 extends over 14 amino acids. Here the CDR3 reads CASSGTGWNTEAFF. CDR3 in DNA: TGTGCCAGTAGTGGAACAGGGTGGAACACTGAAGCTTTCTTT.

The V gene is TRBV19, the J gene TRBJ1-2; TRBD1 aligns across 10 bases. The CDR3 length is 14 residues. Germline V gene data show CDR1 as LNHDA and CDR2 as SQIVND (reference sequence). The V and J ends lost 7 bases and 7 bases, in that order; junction bases with no gene match: 9. The CDR3 DNA follows: TGTGCCAGTACCGATTTTGGGACAGGGGCTGGCTACACCTTC. This translates into CASTDFGTGAGYTF.

This clone was found a few times. V gene TRBV11-1 combines with J gene TRBJ2-7, with D perhaps TRBD1 (6 bases). V lost 4 bases and J 0 bases, leaving 10 bases between the germline ends. The CDR3 contains 14 residues. CDR1 is SGHAT and CDR2 is FQDESV in the germline V gene (reference sequence). The chain's CDR3 is CASSSRDNSYEQYF. The CDR3 DNA follows: TGTGCCAGCAGCTCACGGGACAACTCCTACGAGCAGTACTTC.

The chain carries TRBV10-1 and TRBJ1-2; 7 bases map to TRBD1. CDR3 length equals 13 residues. Trimming at V came to 4 bases and at J to 2 bases, leaving 1 base not matched to a gene. CDR1 is WNHNN, CDR2 SYGVQD, per germline (reference sequence). CDR3 DNA: TGCGCCAGCAGTGCGACAGGGAACTATGGCTACACCTTC. Its protein is CASSATGNYGYTF.

The chain links TRBV18 to TRBJ1-2, with 12 bases identical to TRBD1. The V gene's germline CDR1 is KGHSH and CDR2 LQKENI. Trimming at V came to 4 bases and at J to 8 bases, leaving 20 bases not matched to a gene. This CDR3 comprises 19 residues. CDR3 sequence reads: CASSRTPRDRGRSAAGYTF. CDR3 sequence (DNA): TGTGCCAGCTCACGAACCCCCCGGGACAGGGGGCGTTCGGCTGCCGGCTACACCTTC.

The J gene is TRBJ2-5, the V gene TRBV28; D may be TRBD1 (5 bases). This CDR3 spans 13 amino acids. Germline V gene lookup returns CDR1 MDHEN and CDR2 SYDVKM. Trimming removed 8 bases at V and 1 base at J, with 11 bases between. CDR3 bases: TGTGCCAGCGTGAGACAGATCCAAGAGACCCAGTACTTC. Translation: CASVRQIQETQYF.

The V gene is TRBV4-2, the J gene TRBJ2-7; TRBD1 agrees at 10 bases. CDR1 is LGHNA and CDR2 is YNFKEQ in the germline V gene. J lost 5 bases, V lost 0 bases, and 7 bases had no gene match. The CDR3 has 16 amino acids. The CDR3 is CASSQDPGQGNHEQYF. CDR3 in DNA: TGTGCCAGCAGCCAAGACCCGGGACAGGGGAACCACGAGCAGTACTTC.

The genes are TRBV2 and TRBJ2-7; 7 nucleotides agree with TRBD2. Per germline, CDR1 SNHLY and CDR2 FYNNEI. CDR3 size: 14 residues. With 6 bases clipped from V and 0 bases from J, the junction kept 5 bases outside the gene matches. The CDR3 protein is CASSDRTSSYEQYF. The CDR3 DNA sequence: TGTGCCAGCAGCGATCGGACTAGCTCCTACGAGCAGTACTTC. The variable domain in full, with the rest retrieved from reference TRBV2 and TRBJ2-7, is EPEVTQTPSHQVTQMGQEVILRCVPISNHLYFYWYRQILGQKVEFLVSFYNNEISEKSEIFDDQFSVERPDGSNFTLKIRSTKLEDSAMYFCASSDRTSSYEQYFGPGTRLTVT.

The chain employs TRBV21-1 and TRBJ1-1; the D call in the table, TRBD1, was not verified against the DNA. TRBV21-1 constitutes a pseudogene. CDR3 length: 15 residues. CDR3 coding DNA: TGTGCCAGCAGCACCGAGGGACATATGAACACTGAAGCTTTCTTT. Its translation: CASSTEGHMNTEAFF.

J is TRBJ2-7 and V is TRBV2; TRBD1 agrees at 12 bases. With V trimmed by 10 bases and J by 7 bases, 17 bases remained unmatched. Germline V CDR1 and CDR2: SNHLY, FYNNEI. This CDR3 is built from 16 residues. CDR3 loop: CATVPPGTGGFGEQYF. The CDR3 bases are TGTGCCACCGTACCCCCGGGGACAGGGGGCTTTGGGGAGCAGTACTTC.

The V and J genes are TRBV7-3 and TRBJ2-3, with 11 bases aligning to TRBD2. CDR1 is SGHTA, CDR2 FQGTGA, per germline. The CDR3 runs to 16 residues. J gave up 2 bases and V 5 bases, and 6 bases lay outside the gene matches. CDR3 in amino acids: CASSPGLAANTDTQYF. CDR3 in DNA: TGTGCCAGCAGCCCGGGACTAGCGGCGAACACAGATACGCAGTATTTT.

The gene calls are TRBV15 and TRBJ1-1; D is possibly TRBD1 (6 bases). Germline V gives CDR1 LNHNV, CDR2 YYDKDF (reference sequence). The CDR3 sequence is 13 residues long. V was pared by 7 bases and J by 6 bases, with 15 bases between. CDR3: CATNTGIGAEAFF. The CDR3, as DNA: TGTGCCACCAATACAGGGATCGGAGCTGAAGCTTTCTTT.

This chain connects TRBV9 to TRBJ2-3, with 9 bases matching TRBD2. With V trimmed by 3 bases and J by 1 base, 9 bases remained unmatched. Germline V lookup: CDR1 SGDLS, CDR2 YYNGEE. The CDR3 consists of 17 residues. CDR3 bases: TGTGCCAGCAGCGCCAATCCTAGCGGGACCGGCACAGATACGCAGTATTTT. Protein product: CASSANPSGTGTDTQYF.